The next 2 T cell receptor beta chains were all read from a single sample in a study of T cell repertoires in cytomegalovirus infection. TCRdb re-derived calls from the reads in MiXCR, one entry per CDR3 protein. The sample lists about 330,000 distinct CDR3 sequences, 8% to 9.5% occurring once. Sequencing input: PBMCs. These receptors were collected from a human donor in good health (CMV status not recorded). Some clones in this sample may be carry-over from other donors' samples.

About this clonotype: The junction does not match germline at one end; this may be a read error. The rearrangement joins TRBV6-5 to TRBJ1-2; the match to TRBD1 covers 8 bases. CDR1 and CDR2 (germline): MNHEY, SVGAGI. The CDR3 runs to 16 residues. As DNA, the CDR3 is TGTGCCAGCAGAAAAGGACAGGGCTGGACTAACCATGGCTACACCTTC. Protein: CASRKGQGWTNHGYTF.

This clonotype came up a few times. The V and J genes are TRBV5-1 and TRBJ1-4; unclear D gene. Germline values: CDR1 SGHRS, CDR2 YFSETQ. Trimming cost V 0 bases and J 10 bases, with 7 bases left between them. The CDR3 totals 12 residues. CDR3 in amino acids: CASSLAEGKLFF. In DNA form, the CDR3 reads TGCGCCAGCAGCTTGGCGGAGGGAAAACTGTTTTTT.